This T cell receptor beta chain was sequenced during a study of T cells in Graves' hyperthyroidism and ophthalmopathy. On the study more broadly: Before any treatment, at initial diagnosis, peripheral blood was collected.

Broader study findings: A 13 V-J signature model discriminated ophthalmopathy versus stable hyperthyroidism.

This CDR3 has 12 residues. With 1 base removed from V and 4 bases from J, the gap between germline ends came to 1 base. Germline assignment: CDR1 LGHDT and CDR2 YNNKEL (reference sequence). This clonotype was detected ten times or more. The antigen is undetermined. The TCR beta CDR3 regions underwent amplification using RNA transcripts as the source. Carried out on the TCR CDR3, a first-round RT-PCR used the HTBI primer set. Each CDR3 protein is one row after TCRdb ran MiXCR on the multiplex PCR reads. The table lists 130,000 to 150,000 distinct CDR3 sequences, more than 20% of them singletons. Diagnosis rested on symptoms, serum thyroxine and TRAb, thyroid ultrasound, and orbital computed tomography. The blood was taken when hyperthyroidism was first diagnosed, before any ophthalmopathy symptoms showed up.

The chain uses TRBV3-1 and TRBJ2-2; D remains ambiguous. Source material: blood. The sequence came from a woman in her forties or fifties with Graves' hyperthyroidism that later progressed to Graves' ophthalmopathy. In DNA form, the CDR3 reads TGTGCCAGCAGCCAAGCCACCGGGGAGCTGTTTTTT. It specifies CASSQATGELFF.